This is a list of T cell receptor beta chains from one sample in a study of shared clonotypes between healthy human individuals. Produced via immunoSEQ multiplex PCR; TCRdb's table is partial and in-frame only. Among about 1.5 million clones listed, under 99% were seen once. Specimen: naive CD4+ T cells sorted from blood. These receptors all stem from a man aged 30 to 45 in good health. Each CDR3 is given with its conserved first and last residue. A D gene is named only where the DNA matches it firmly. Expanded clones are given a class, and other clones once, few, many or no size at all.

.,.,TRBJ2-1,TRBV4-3,TGCGCCAGCAGCCAAGCGCCGCGGGCCAACTCCTACAATGAGCAGTTCTTC,CASSQAPRANSYNEQFF
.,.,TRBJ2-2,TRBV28,TGTGCCAGCACAGCTACCGGGGAGCTGTTTTTT,CASTATGELFF
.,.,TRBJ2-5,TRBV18,TGTGCCAGCTCAGGTGAAGAGACCCAGTACTTC,CASSGEETQYF
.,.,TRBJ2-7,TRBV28,TGTGCCAGCAGTTTAGGCAGTGGGCCCTACGAGCAGTACTTC,CASSLGSGPYEQYF
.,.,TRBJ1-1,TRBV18,TGTGCCAGCTCACCCAAGGGCCCGCCGGGTGAAGCTTTCTTT,CASSPKGPPGEAFF
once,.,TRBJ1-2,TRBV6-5,TGTGCCAGCACTAGAAACGCAGGCTATGGCTACACCTTC,CASTRNAGYGYTF
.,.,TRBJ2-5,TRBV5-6,TGTGCCAGCAGCCGTACAGGGACCCCGGGGACCCAGTACTTC,CASSRTGTPGTQYF
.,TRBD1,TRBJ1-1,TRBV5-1,TGCGCCAGCAGCCCAAGGACAGGGGGAAGCACTGAAGCTTTCTTT,CASSPRTGGSTEAFF
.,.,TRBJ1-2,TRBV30,TGTGCCTGGAGAGGAAACTATGGCTACACCTTC,CAWRGNYGYTF
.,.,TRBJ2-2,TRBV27,TGTGCCAGCAGTTTATCCCAGGGGTTCGCCGGGGAGCTGTTTTTT,CASSLSQGFAGELFF
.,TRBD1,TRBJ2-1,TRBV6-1,TGTGCCAGCAGTGCCTATCTCGGGACAGTAGTTGTTAATGAGCAGTTCTTC,CASSAYLGTVVVNEQFF
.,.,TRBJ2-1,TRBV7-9,TGTGCCAGCAGCCTTCCCCATCGCGGGACTTACAATGAGCAGTTCTTC,CASSLPHRGTYNEQFF
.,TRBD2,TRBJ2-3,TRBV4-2,TGTGCCAGCAGCCAAGATAGGGCGGGGGGCACAGATACGCAGTATTTT,CASSQDRAGGTDTQYF
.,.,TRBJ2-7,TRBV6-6,TGTGCCAGCAGCGGGGGTGGAGGCGAGCAGTACTTC,CASSGGGGEQYF
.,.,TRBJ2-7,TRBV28,TGTGCCAGCAGTTTGTCAGGGCTCGAGCAGTACTTC,CASSLSGLEQYF
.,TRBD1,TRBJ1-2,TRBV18,TGTGCCAGCTCACCATACCCAAACAGGGGCGGTAATGGCTACACCTTC,CASSPYPNRGGNGYTF
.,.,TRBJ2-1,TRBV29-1,TGCAGCGCAGGATTACGTGAGCCGGCTGAGCAGTTCTTC,CSAGLREPAEQFF
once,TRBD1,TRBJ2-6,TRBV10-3,TGTGCCATCAGTAAGAGAGGGACAGGGGAAGGTGCTGGGGCCAACGTCCTGACTTTC,CAISKRGTGEGAGANVLTF
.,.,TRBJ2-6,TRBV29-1,TGCAGCGTTCATCAGTCTGGGGCCAACGTCCTGACTTTC,CSVHQSGANVLTF
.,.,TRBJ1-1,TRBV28,TGTGCCAGCAGTTTAATGGTTCCTAATGAAGCTTTCTTT,CASSLMVPNEAFF
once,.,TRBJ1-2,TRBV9,TGTGCCAGCTCTAGGGGGGGTTTTCATGGCTACACCTTC,CASSRGGFHGYTF
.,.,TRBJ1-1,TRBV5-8,TGTGCCAGCAGCTCTGAGGTGGGCGAGAGGAACACTGAAGCTTTCTTT,CASSSEVGERNTEAFF
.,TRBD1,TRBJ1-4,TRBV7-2,TGTGCCAGCAGCTTTGAGGGGGCAGCTAATGAAAAACTGTTTTTT,CASSFEGAANEKLFF
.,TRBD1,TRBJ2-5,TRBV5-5,TGTGCCAGCAGCCTGGGACAGGGGTTGGAGACCCAGTACTTC,CASSLGQGLETQYF
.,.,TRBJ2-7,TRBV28,TGTGCCAGCAGGAGCGGTCCCTACGAGCAGTACTTC,CASRSGPYEQYF
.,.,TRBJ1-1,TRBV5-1,TGCGCCAGCAGCCAACAGACTCTGGGATTGAACACTGAAGCTTTCTTT,CASSQQTLGLNTEAFF
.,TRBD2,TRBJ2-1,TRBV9,TGTGCCAGCAGCGTAGACGTAGCGGGCTCCTACAATGAGCAGTTCTTC,CASSVDVAGSYNEQFF
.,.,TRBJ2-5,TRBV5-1,TGCGCCAGCAGCCTCCGATCCGGGACATTCAAAGAGACCCAGTACTTC,CASSLRSGTFKETQYF
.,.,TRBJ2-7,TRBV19,TGTGCCAGTAGTATTTCTACGGCAGACTACGAGCAGTACTTC,CASSISTADYEQYF
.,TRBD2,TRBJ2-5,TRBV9,TGTGCCAGCAGCGTAGAAGGGACTAGTCGGATCGGGGAGACCCAGTACTTC,CASSVEGTSRIGETQYF
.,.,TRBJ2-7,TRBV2,TGTGCCAGCAACCGTGGGGGAGACAACTACGAGCAGTACTTC,CASNRGGDNYEQYF
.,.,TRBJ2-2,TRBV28,TGTGCCAGCAAGCAGCGGAAAACGAACACCGGGGAGCTGTTTTTT,CASKQRKTNTGELFF
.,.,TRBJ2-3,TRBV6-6,TGTGCCAGCAGTTCCGGCACGCAGTATTTT,CASSSGTQYF
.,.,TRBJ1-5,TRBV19,TGTGCCAGTACCCTCCTTTGGAAGACACACAATCAGCCCCAGCATTTT,CASTLLWKTHNQPQHF
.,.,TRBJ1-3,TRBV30,TGTGCCTGGGGCCCTCGGGGGGGGTCCGGGGCGCTCTCTGGAAACACCATATATTTT,CAWGPRGGSGALSGNTIYF
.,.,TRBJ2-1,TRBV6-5,TGTGCCAGCAGTCCTACGCTTTGGGGGGAGCAGTTCTTC,CASSPTLWGEQFF
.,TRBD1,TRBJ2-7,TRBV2,TGTGCCACCGCGGGACAGGGCTTCGAGCAGTACTTC,CATAGQGFEQYF
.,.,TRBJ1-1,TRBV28,TGTGCCAGCTTTTCCTTTAACACTGAAGCTTTCTTT,CASFSFNTEAFF
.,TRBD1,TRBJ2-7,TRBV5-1,TGCGCCAGCAGCTTTGGGGTGACAGGGTTCTTCTACGAGCAGTACTTC,CASSFGVTGFFYEQYF
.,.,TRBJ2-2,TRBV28,TGTGCCAGCAGAACAGGCCCCGGGGAGCTGTTTTTT,CASRTGPGELFF
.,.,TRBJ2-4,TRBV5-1,TGCGCCAGCAGCTTGGAACCAGGGCGCCGGGGGAACATTCAGTACTTC,CASSLEPGRRGNIQYF
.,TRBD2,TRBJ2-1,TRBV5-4,TGTGCCAGCAGTCCCGGGACTACCGACTACAATGAGCAGTTCTTC,CASSPGTTDYNEQFF
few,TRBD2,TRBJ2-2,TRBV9,TGTGCCAGCAGCGTAGCTAGCGGGAGGTCCCCAACCGGGGAGCTGTTTTTT,CASSVASGRSPTGELFF
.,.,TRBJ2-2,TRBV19,TGTGCCAGTAGTACCCGACAGAACGCCGGGGAGCTGTTTTTT,CASSTRQNAGELFF
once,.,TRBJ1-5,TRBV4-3,TGCGCCAGCAGCCAAGATTGGGCCCAGCCCCAGCATTTT,CASSQDWAQPQHF
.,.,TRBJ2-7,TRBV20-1,TGCAGTGGGACCCCATCCTACGAGCAGTACTTC,CSGTPSYEQYF
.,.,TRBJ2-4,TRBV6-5,TGTGCCAGCAGTAGGGCAGGGGTTGACAAAAACATTCAGTACTTC,CASSRAGVDKNIQYF
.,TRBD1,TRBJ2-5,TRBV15,TGTGCCACCAGCAAAGGGGACAGGGATCAAGAGACCCAGTACTTC,CATSKGDRDQETQYF
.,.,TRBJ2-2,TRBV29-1,TGCAGCGTTTCCCCCGAGGCAGGGAGGACCGGGGAGCTGTTTTTT,CSVSPEAGRTGELFF
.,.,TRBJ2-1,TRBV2,TGTGCCAGGGCGGGTTACAATGAGCAGTTCTTC,CARAGYNEQFF
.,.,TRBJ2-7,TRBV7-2,TGTGCCAGCAGCTTAAGGCCCCTACGAGTCGACGAGCAGTACTTC,CASSLRPLRVDEQYF
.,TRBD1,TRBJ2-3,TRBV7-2,TGTGCCAGCAGCTTAGGGCACAGGGGTGCTAGCACAGATACGCAGTATTTT,CASSLGHRGASTDTQYF
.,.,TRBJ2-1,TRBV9,TGTGCCAGCAGCGTAGGAGGCGGGTCGTACTCCTACAATGAGCAGTTCTTC,CASSVGGGSYSYNEQFF
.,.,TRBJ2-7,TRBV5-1,TGCGCCAGCAGCTTGGGAAGCGGGTCTAGGTACGAGCAGTACTTC,CASSLGSGSRYEQYF
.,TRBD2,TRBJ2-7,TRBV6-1,TGTGCCAGCAGTGGACTAGCGGGAGGGCTTGGGTACGAGCAGTACTTC,CASSGLAGGLGYEQYF
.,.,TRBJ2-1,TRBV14,TGTGCCAGCAGCCAGGGACCCTACAATGAGCAGTTCTTC,CASSQGPYNEQFF
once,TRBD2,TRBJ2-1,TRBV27,TGTGCCAGCAGTTTATTTCGGGGGGAAATAGCGGGAGCTGGGGATTACAATGAGCAGTTCTTC,CASSLFRGEIAGAGDYNEQFF
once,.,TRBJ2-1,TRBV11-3,TGTGCCAGCAGTCCCCGCGGGAACAATGAGCAGTTCTTC,CASSPRGNNEQFF
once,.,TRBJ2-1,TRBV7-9,TGTGCCAGCAGCCCTCGGGGGTTTGGGTTTTACAATGAGCAGTTCTTC,CASSPRGFGFYNEQFF
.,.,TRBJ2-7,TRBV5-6,TGTGCCAGCAGCAGGGGGGACGGACTCTCCGTAGGGTACTTC,CASSRGDGLSVGYF